This TCR beta chain was found in a study of blood T cell repertoires in COVID-19 (dated by TCRdb to the early 2020s). Concerning the study at large: Samples from collaborators originated in the United States, Italy and Spain and spanned both the acute and convalescent phases of COVID-19. The material from the prospective study consisted of cDNA or gDNA derived from T cells, B-cell-depleted T cells, or PBMCs. Subjects who had been exposed to COVID-19, were actively infected with it, or had recovered from it provided the deeply sampled blood TCRbeta repertoires that made up the dataset. The repertoires were released in a freely available public database meant as a resource for research on the immune response to SARS-CoV-2. Samples came from the ongoing ImmuneRACE study (first 160 participants) plus 1,254 subjects from 6 global collaborators. Nearly every sample came with metadata listing a de-identified subject ID, COVID-19 status, age in years and sex. Where HLA class I and class II types were available, the types were taken from metadata supplied by the sample provider, not from assay-based typing. Points the paper makes about the study in general: Clinical and demographic metadata were provided uncurated, with the amount varying by source and participant.

TCRbeta CDR3 regions were amplified from genomic DNA by means of the immunoSEQ Assay, a bias-controlled multiplex PCR. The study's processing was this. The number of nucleated cells in each sample was estimated by amplification of reference gene primers within the assay. Sequence reads were collapsed and filtered to measure the absolute abundance of every unique TCRbeta CDR3 rearrangement. For each sample, productive Simpson clonality was calculated as the square root of Simpson's diversity index across productive rearrangements. What TCRdb holds here is the immuneACCESS table cut down to in-frame rearrangements. Part of the clones is not present; checked against another copy, under half of the missing clones reflect an unresolved V gene, and the others are unexplained. V and J calls plus clone size are reproduced from that table; the DNA served to infer D and trimming. Recorded for this sample are about 330,000 clones; approximately 86% of them occurred a single time. Approximately 9.9% of the sample belongs to the ten largest clones.

One collaborating source in Seattle enrolled patients while the patients were actively infected and followed the patients over time throughout the course of disease. Each collaborating institution followed its own protocols to collect whole blood in K2EDTA tubes. Collaborator samples were shipped for TCRbeta analysis as frozen whole blood, isolated PBMCs, or DNA extracted from either sample type. This clone came up a few times. Its cognate antigen has yet to be identified. The sample holds no much larger clone one base away, and base qualities are not on file. Sequences MNHEY (CDR1) and SVGAGI (CDR2) are obtained from the germline V gene. V is reduced by 4 bases and J by 3 bases, leaving a spacing of 14 bases between them. Counted from cysteine to phenylalanine, this CDR3 has 15 amino acids. Here the CDR3 DNA is all that survives: 45 bases in frame from base 1.

This chain is built from TRBV6-5 and TRBJ2-3; D gene: possibly TRBD1, on 6 matching bases. The sequence was obtained from a man younger than 45 with COVID-19, enrolled during active disease. Sequences were obtained from peripheral blood. For the CDR3, the sequence is CASSSYYQGTDTQYF. The DNA reads TGTGCCAGCAGTTCTTACTACCAGGGGACAGATACGCAGTATTTT.